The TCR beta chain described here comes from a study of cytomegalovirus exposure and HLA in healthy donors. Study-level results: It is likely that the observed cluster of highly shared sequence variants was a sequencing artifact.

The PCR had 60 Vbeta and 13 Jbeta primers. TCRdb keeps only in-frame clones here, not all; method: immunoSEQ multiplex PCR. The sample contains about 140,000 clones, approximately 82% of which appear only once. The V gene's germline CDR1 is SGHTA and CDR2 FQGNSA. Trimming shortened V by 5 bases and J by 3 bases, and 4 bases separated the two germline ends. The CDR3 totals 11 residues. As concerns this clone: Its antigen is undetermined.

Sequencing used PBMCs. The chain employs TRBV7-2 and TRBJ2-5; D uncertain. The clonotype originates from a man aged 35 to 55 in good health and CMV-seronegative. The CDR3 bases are TGTGCCAGCAGCGCGGAAGAGACCCAGTACTTC. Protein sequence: CASSAEETQYF.